This T cell receptor (beta chain) was found in a study of Ad26.COV2.S vaccination and SARS-CoV-2 variants. Study at large: The vaccine Ad26.COV2.S was put into the muscle once, or twice with 56 days between. Overall study findings and caveats: Vaccinees showed greater spike-specific TCR breadth than placebo recipients.

The V and J ends lost 5 bases and 7 bases, in that order; junction bases with no gene match: 9. CDR3 length: 16 residues. Germline-derived CDR1 and CDR2 are SGHTA and FQGNSA. Treatment: about 20 received Ad26.COV2.S at low or high dose, single or two shots; about 5 received placebo; per-sample allocation not given. After the first vaccine or placebo injection, samples were drawn on day 63. Repertoires were generated with immunoSEQ multiplex PCR, while TCRdb's copy carries only in-frame clones and drops some. The repertoire consists of about 480,000 clones, with 87% occurring once and the leading ten covering 9.5% to 15%. Remarks on this clone: What it binds is not known.

The sequencing used peripheral blood, collected in a trial of Ad26.COV2.S vaccine versus placebo. The clonotype originates from a person aged 18-60 years who received the Ad26.COV2.S COVID-19 vaccine or a placebo. The chain is built from TRBV7-2 and TRBJ2-2, with 11 bases fitting TRBD2. In nucleotides, the CDR3 is TGTGCCAGCAGCCAACTAGCGGGAGTTAAAGTCGGGGAGCTGTTTTTT. Its translation is CASSQLAGVKVGELFF.